This is a list of T cell receptor beta chains from one sample in a study of ipilimumab plus nivolumab after autologous stem cell transplantation. TCRdb keeps only in-frame clones here, not all; method: immunoSEQ multiplex PCR. Of around 15,000 clones in the sample, around four fifths were seen once. The sequences come from PBMCs, collected in a trial of ipilimumab plus nivolumab as post-transplant consolidation. The receptors derive from a male donor with diffuse large B-cell lymphoma. Each CDR3 is given with its conserved first and last residue. Fields, in order: D gene, V gene, CDR3 protein. The D gene is left open where the match is weak.

>TRBD2|TRBV11-2
CASSTMRGVSTDTQYF
>-|TRBV7-3
CASSPGPAHTEAFF
>-|TRBV5-4
CASSTGQQQETQYF
>-|TRBV7-9
CASSLDLGGGRETQHF
>-|TRBV9
CASSVGRFGELFF
>-|TRBV9
CASSPTSWGYEQYF
>-|TRBV11-2
CASSPTGSTGELFF
>TRBD2|TRBV9
CASSVVPGGGVNEQFF
>-|TRBV11-2
CASSQVWGPGNEQFF
>TRBD2|TRBV7-3
CASSLGLGPGEQYF
>-|TRBV7-9
CASSLYSLKEVSNEQFF
>-|TRBV27
CASSLRFGELFF
>TRBD1|TRBV2
CASSSQGGANQPQHF
>-|TRBV5-6
CASSFIPDTQYF
>-|TRBV21-1
CASSKEVDRGLTWNQPQHF
>TRBD1|TRBV27
CASSLSTGVGYTF
>TRBD1|TRBV5-1
CASSFNRGTYNEQFF
>TRBD2|TRBV6-5
CASTGLAGSSYEQYF
>-|TRBV9
CASSVEGGMGNIQYF
>-|TRBV7-9
CASSSSYNSPLHF
>-|TRBV19
CASSTGASDGGYTF
>-|TRBV18
CASSPGTYEQYF
>-|TRBV5-4
CASSLGGPYEQYF
>TRBD1|TRBV6-5
CASRRRQGGNQPQHF
>-|TRBV4-2
CASSQEGGSEAYNEQFF
>-|TRBV5-1
CASSPQVFTYNSPLHF
>-|TRBV11-2
CASSPLPSNSPLHF
>TRBD1|TRBV19
CASRDGQGGSYEQYF
>-|TRBV7-6
CASSLAGDEQYF
>-|TRBV18
CASSPPWVGYGYTF
>TRBD1|TRBV7-9
CASSPQTGEETQYF
>-|TRBV19
CASSGAGGEKLFF
>TRBD1|TRBV2
CASRDDRGREQYF
>-|TRBV13
CASSASRGRPQPQHF
>-|TRBV5-1
CASSSGQLETQYF
>-|TRBV6-1
CASGLRGELFF
>-|TRBV27
CASSPTGSIIGNQPQHF
>-|TRBV11-3
CASRRGGLNTGELFF
>-|TRBV15
CATSRNLNTEAFF
>-|TRBV30
CAWSGSGLFGGYTF
>-|TRBV7-9
CASSPSSLTNTGELFF
>-|TRBV10-1
CASSERHYEQYF
>-|TRBV7-6
CASSLSGGGTGELFF
>TRBD2|TRBV11-2
CASSLGLAGKSEFF
>TRBD2|TRBV5-4
CASSFSGGPAGRETQYF
>-|TRBV6-5
CASSYSRASNTEAFF
>-|TRBV30
CAWSVRLGSEAFF
>TRBD2|TRBV7-8
CASILNSGGYNEQFF
>-|TRBV27
CASRGLSSYEQYF
>TRBD1|TRBV7-3
CASSPGRGETQYF
>-|TRBV5-1
CANHNTGELFF
>TRBD1|TRBV6-5
CASSYRGRGTEAFF